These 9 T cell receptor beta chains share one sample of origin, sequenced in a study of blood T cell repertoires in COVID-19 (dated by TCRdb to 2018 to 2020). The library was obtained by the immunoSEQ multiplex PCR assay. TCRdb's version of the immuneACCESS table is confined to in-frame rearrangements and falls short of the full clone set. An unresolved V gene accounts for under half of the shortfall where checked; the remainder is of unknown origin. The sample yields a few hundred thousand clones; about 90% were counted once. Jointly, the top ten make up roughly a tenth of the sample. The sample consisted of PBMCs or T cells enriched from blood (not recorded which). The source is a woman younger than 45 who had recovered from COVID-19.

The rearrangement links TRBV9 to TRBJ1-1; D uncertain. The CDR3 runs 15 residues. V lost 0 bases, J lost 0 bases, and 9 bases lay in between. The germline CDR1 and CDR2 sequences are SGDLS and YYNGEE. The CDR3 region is CASSVDPDLNTEAFF. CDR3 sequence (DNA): TGTGCCAGCAGCGTAGATCCGGACTTGAACACTGAAGCTTTCTTT.

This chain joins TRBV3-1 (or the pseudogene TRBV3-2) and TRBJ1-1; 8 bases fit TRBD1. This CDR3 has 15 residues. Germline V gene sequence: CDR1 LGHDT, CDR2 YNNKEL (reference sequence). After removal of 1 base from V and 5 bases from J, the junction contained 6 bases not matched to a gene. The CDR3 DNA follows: TGTGCCAGCAGCCAAGGGGGTGACAGGGGTACTGAAGCTTTCTTT. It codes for CASSQGGDRGTEAFF.

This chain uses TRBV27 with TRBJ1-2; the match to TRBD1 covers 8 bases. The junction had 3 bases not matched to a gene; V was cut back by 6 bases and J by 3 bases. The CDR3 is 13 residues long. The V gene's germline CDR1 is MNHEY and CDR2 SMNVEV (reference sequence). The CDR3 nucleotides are TGTGCCAGCAGCCGACAGGGGTACTATGGCTACACCTTC. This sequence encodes CASSRQGYYGYTF.

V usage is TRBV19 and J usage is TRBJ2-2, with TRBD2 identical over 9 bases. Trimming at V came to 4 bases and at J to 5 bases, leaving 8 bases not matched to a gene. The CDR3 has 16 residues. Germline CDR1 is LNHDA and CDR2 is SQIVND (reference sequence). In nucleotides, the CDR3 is TGTGCCAGTAGTACCCCGGGTAGCGGGAGAACCGGGGAGCTGTTTTTT. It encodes CASSTPGSGRTGELFF.

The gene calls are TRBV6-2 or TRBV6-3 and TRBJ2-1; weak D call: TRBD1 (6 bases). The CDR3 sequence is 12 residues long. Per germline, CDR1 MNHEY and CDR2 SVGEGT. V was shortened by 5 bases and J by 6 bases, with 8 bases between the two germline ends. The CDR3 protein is CASSRRGNEQFF. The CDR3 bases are TGTGCCAGCAGTCGCAGGGGCAATGAGCAGTTCTTC.

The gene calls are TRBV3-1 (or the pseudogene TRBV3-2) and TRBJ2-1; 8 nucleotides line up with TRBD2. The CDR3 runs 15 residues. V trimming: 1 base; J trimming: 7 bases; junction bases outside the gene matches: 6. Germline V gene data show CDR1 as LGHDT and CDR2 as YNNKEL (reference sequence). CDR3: CASSQGSGMGNEQFF. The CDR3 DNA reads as TGTGCCAGCAGCCAAGGTAGCGGGATGGGGAATGAGCAGTTCTTC.

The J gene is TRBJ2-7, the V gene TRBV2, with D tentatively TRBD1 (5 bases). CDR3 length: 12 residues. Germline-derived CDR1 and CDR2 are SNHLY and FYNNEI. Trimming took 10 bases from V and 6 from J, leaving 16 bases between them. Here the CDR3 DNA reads TGTGCCACCACTGGGGCAGGAGTCGAGCAGTACTTC. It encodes CATTGAGVEQYF.

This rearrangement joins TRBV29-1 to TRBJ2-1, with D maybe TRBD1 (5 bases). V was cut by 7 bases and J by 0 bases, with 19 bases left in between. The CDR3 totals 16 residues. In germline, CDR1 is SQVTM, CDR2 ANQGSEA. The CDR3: CSAQGFISSSYNEQFF. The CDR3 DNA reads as TGCAGCGCTCAGGGTTTTATCTCTAGCTCCTACAATGAGCAGTTCTTC.

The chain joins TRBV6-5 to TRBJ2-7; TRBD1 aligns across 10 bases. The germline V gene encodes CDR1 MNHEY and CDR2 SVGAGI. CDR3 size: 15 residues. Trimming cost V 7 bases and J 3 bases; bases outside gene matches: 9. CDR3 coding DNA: TGTGCCAGCATTCTACAGGACAGGGGGATCTACGAGCAGTACTTC. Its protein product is CASILQDRGIYEQYF.